One and the same sample provided the 11 T cell receptor beta chains below, sequenced in a study of early T cells in non-severe SARS-CoV-2 infection. From the 5' RACE reads, TCRdb called clonotypes with MiXCR, one entry per CDR3 protein. The sample has 53,000 or so distinct CDR3 sequences, 9% to 15% seen once. The specimen comprised whole blood, sampled at baseline. All receptors derive from an adult who was a healthcare worker with PCR-confirmed SARS-CoV-2 infection or an uninfected control (not recorded which).

The chain links TRBV6-1 to TRBJ1-5; D call uncertain. The V gene's germline CDR1 is MNHNS and CDR2 SASEGT. V was cut by 0 bases and J by 7 bases, with 7 bases left in between. This CDR3 comprises 13 residues. CDR3 amino acids: CASSEAFEQPQHF. The DNA for the CDR3 is TGTGCCAGCAGTGAAGCTTTCGAACAGCCCCAGCATTTT.

Notes on this clonotype: Relative to the germline gene, one junction end is altered; a read error may explain this. This chain uses TRBV7-2 with TRBJ1-1; D is unclear. This CDR3 has 14 residues. Germline V gene sequence: CDR1 SGHTA, CDR2 FQGNSA. This chain's CDR3 is CASSAPTLNAEAFF. The CDR3 bases are TGTGCCAGCAGCGCCCCTACACTGAACGCTGAAGCTTTCTTT. Supplemented by reference TRBV7-2 and TRBJ1-1, the full variable domain reads GAGVSQSPSNKVTEKGKDVELRCDPISGHTALYWYRQSLGQGLEFLIYFQGNSAPDKSGLPSDRFSAERTGGSVSTLTIQRTQQEDSAVYLCASSAPTLNAEAFFGQGTRLTVV.

The genes are TRBV20-1 and TRBJ1-5; no firm D call. The CDR3 is 14 residues long. V gave up 6 bases and J gave up 2 bases, with 14 bases separating them. Germline V lookup: CDR1 DFQATT, CDR2 SNEGSKA (reference sequence). The CDR3, as DNA: TGCAGTGCCCTTGACTCCCCGGGCAATCAGCCCCAGCATTTT. This codes for CSALDSPGNQPQHF.

The table lists this clonotype with a few counts. The V and J genes are TRBV19 and TRBJ1-4; tentatively, D is TRBD1 (5 bases). Deletions cut 7 bases from V and 5 bases from J, with 11 bases between. Germline loops: CDR1 LNHDA, CDR2 SQIVND (reference sequence). CDR3 length: 13 residues. The CDR3 region is CASTGRKNEKLFF. CDR3 bases: TGTGCCAGTACGGGACGGAAAAATGAAAAACTGTTTTTT.

This clonotype was counted between two and nine times. One end of the junction does not line up with germline, which may come from a read error. The CDR3: CVTREGASGSDEQYF. In DNA form, the CDR3 reads TGTGTCACCAGAGAAGGGGCTAGCGGGAGTGACGAGCAGTACTTC. This chain links TRBV15 with TRBJ2-7, with 10 bases matching TRBD2. Looked up from germline, CDR1 is LNHNV and CDR2 is YYDKDF (reference sequence). CDR3 length: 15 amino acids.

This clonotype was recorded a few times. The rearrangement uses TRBV7-3 and TRBJ2-5, with 8 positions matching TRBD1. The CDR3 length is 13 residues. CDR1 is SGHTA and CDR2 is FQGTGA in the germline V gene. V lost 4 bases, J lost 6 bases, and 4 bases stayed unmatched. Written as DNA, the CDR3 is TGTGCCAGCAGCTACGGACAGGGACAGACCCAGTACTTC. Protein: CASSYGQGQTQYF.

This clonotype was recorded a few times. J is TRBJ2-3 and V is TRBV12-3 or TRBV12-4; no reliable D call. V shed 2 bases and J shed 1 base, with 4 bases lying between them. The CDR3 is 13 residues long. This CDR3 is CASSLTRTDTQYF. CDR3 DNA sequence: TGTGCCAGCAGTTTAACGCGCACAGATACGCAGTATTTT.

This chain connects TRBV19 to TRBJ2-7, with TRBD2 identical over 15 bases. The CDR3 spans 15 residues. From germline, CDR1 is LNHDA and CDR2 SQIVND (reference sequence). Trimming at V came to 4 bases and at J to 5 bases, leaving 3 bases not matched to a gene. CDR3 protein: CASSTGTSGRHEQYF. The CDR3 bases are TGTGCCAGTAGTACTGGGACTAGCGGGAGGCACGAGCAGTACTTC.

Ten or more counts support this clonotype. V gene TRBV2 combines with J gene TRBJ1-2; a weak D match, TRBD1 (6 bases). The CDR3 has 12 amino acids. Germline assignment: CDR1 SNHLY and CDR2 FYNNEI. The ends were cut back, 6 bases at V and 8 bases at J, with 13 bases in the middle. The CDR3, as DNA: TGTGCCAGCAGCACAGGGCAACGGGGCTACACCTTC. Amino acid sequence: CASSTGQRGYTF.

V and J are TRBV12-3 or TRBV12-4 and TRBJ1-5; unclear D gene. The length of the CDR3 is 13 residues. V was trimmed by 6 bases and J by 2 bases, leaving 8 bases between them. Here the CDR3 DNA reads TGTGCCAGCAGCCTTACTGGCAATCAGCCCCAGCATTTT. Translation gives CASSLTGNQPQHF.

The table lists this clonotype with many counts. This chain joins TRBV5-4 and TRBJ1-3, with a possible D match to TRBD1 (6 bases). V lost 3 bases and J lost 3, with 13 bases in between. CDR1 is SGHNT and CDR2 is YYREEE in the germline V gene (reference sequence). This CDR3 comprises 15 residues. CDR3 DNA sequence: TGTGCCAGCAGCTACAAGGACAGTTTTGGAAACACCATATATTTT. Its protein is CASSYKDSFGNTIYF.